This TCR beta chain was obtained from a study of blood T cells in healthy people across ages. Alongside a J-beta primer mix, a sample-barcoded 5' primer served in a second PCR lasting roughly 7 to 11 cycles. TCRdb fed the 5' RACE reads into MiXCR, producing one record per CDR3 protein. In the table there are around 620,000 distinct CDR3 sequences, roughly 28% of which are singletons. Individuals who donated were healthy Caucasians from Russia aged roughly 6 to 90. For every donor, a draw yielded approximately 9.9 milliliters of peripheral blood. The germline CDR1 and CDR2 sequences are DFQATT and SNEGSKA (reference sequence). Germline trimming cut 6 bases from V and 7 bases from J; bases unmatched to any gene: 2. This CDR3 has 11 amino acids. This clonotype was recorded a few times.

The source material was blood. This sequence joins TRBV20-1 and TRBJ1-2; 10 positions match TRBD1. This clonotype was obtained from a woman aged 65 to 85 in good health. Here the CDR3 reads CSADRGPGYTF. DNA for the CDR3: TGCAGTGCCGACAGGGGGCCTGGCTACACCTTC.